A selection of T cell receptor beta chains follows, all from one sample in a study of T cell responses to AZD1222 COVID-19 vaccine. Libraries were prepared by immunoSEQ multiplex PCR; TCRdb keeps only in-frame clonotypes and omits some of them. The sample consists of 150,000 to 200,000 clones, roughly 94% of them appearing once. Here the sequenced sample was peripheral blood, taken 28 days after the second AZD1222 dose. The receptor source for this set is an adult who received the AZD1222 COVID-19 vaccine. Each CDR3 is given with its conserved first and last residue. The D gene is left open where the match is weak. Expanded clones get a size class; other rows say once, few or many, or leave the size out.

j_call clone_size d_call v_call cdr3_nt cdr3_aa
TRBJ2-3 . TRBD1 TRBV13 TGTGCCAGCAGCTTAGCCCCCGGGCCAGGGGGTGGTGATACGCAGTATTTT CASSLAPGPGGGDTQYF
TRBJ2-4 . TRBD1 TRBV4-1 TGCGCCAGCAGCCAAGAAGGGGGCTTGAAAGGCATTCAGTACTTC CASSQEGGLKGIQYF
TRBJ2-1 . TRBD2 TRBV5-8 TGTGCCAGCAGCTTACTAGCGTTCTACAATGAGCAGTTCTTC CASSLLAFYNEQFF
TRBJ1-1 . TRBD1 TRBV19 TGTGCCAGTAGTAGCCGACAGGGCGGCACTGAAGCTTTCTTT CASSSRQGGTEAFF
TRBJ1-2 once . TRBV10-3 TGTGCCATCAGTGCAGGGGAATATGGCTACACCTTC CAISAGEYGYTF
TRBJ2-1 . . TRBV7-3 TGTGCCAGCAGCCCCCGGGGCAGGGGCGGAGGGGATGAGCAGTTCTTC CASSPRGRGGGDEQFF
TRBJ2-4 . TRBD2 TRBV5-4 TGTGCCAGCAGCTTGGACCTAGCGGGAGCAGGTGGGAACATTCAGTACTTC CASSLDLAGAGGNIQYF
TRBJ2-1 . TRBD2 TRBV2 TGTGCCAGCAGGCCCCCTGGGGTAGCGGGAGGGTTAGAGCAGTTCTTC CASRPPGVAGGLEQFF
TRBJ2-7 . . TRBV15 TGTGCCACCAGCAGAGAGGTGGTAGGGAATTACGAGCAGTACTTC CATSREVVGNYEQYF
TRBJ2-7 few . TRBV6-2/TRBV6-3 TGTGCCAGCAGTGGCAGCCTCTACGAGCAGTACTTC CASSGSLYEQYF
TRBJ1-4 . . TRBV30 TGTGCCTGGAGTGTCCTCCTAAATGAAAAACTGTTTTTT CAWSVLLNEKLFF
TRBJ2-7 . TRBD2 TRBV27 TGTGCCAGCAGTCCATATAGCGGGAGCTCCTACGAGCAGTACTTC CASSPYSGSSYEQYF
TRBJ2-7 . TRBD2 TRBV7-2 TGTGCCAGCAGCTTGACTAGCGATCGGAACGAGCAGTACTTC CASSLTSDRNEQYF
TRBJ2-7 once TRBD1 TRBV7-2 TGTGCCAGCCTACTGGGACAGGGGGCGTACGAGCAGTACTTC CASLLGQGAYEQYF
TRBJ2-7 few . TRBV15 TGTGCCACCAGCCCCCGGGACGGATCCTACGAGCAGTACTTC CATSPRDGSYEQYF
TRBJ1-1 . . TRBV6-6 TGTGCCAGCAGCTATAGCATGAACACTGAAGCTTTCTTT CASSYSMNTEAFF
TRBJ2-5 . TRBD2 TRBV6-2/TRBV6-3 TGTGCCAGCAGTTACTCCGGGGGGGTGGAGACCCAGTACTTC CASSYSGGVETQYF
TRBJ1-2 . TRBD1 TRBV19 TGTGCCAGTAGTACACTGTTGGGGACAGTCTATGGCTACACCTTC CASSTLLGTVYGYTF
TRBJ1-5 once . TRBV11-3 TGTGCCAGCAGCTTAGATCAAGGGGACAATCAGCCCCAGCATTTT CASSLDQGDNQPQHF
TRBJ2-2 . TRBD2 TRBV10-3 TGTGCCATCAGTGAGTCCCCCTCACTAGCGGGCACCTCCCCCGGGGAGCTGTTTTTT CAISESPSLAGTSPGELFF
TRBJ2-1 . . TRBV19 TGTGCCACCTCACGGAGCTGGGACTACAATGAGCAGTTCTTC CATSRSWDYNEQFF
TRBJ2-5 few . TRBV30 TGTGCCTGGGTTTGGGCCGTGAAGACCCAGTACTTC CAWVWAVKTQYF
TRBJ2-5 . . TRBV14 TGTGCCAGCAGCCAAGAGATTTACGGGGAGACCCAGTACTTC CASSQEIYGETQYF
TRBJ1-1 . . TRBV2 TGTGCCAGCAGGGATAAAGGCGTCCCGGGTGGAGCTTTCTTT CASRDKGVPGGAFF
TRBJ2-2 . . TRBV24-1 TGTGCCACCAGTGATTCCGACAACACCGGGGAGCTGTTTTTT CATSDSDNTGELFF
TRBJ1-2 . . TRBV6-5 TGTGCCAGCAGAGAGGGGGGACTGAACTATGGCTACACCTTC CASREGGLNYGYTF
TRBJ2-7 . TRBD2 TRBV5-1 TGCGCCAGCAGCTATACTAGCGGACACTACGAGCAGTACTTC CASSYTSGHYEQYF
TRBJ2-3 . TRBD2 TRBV27 TGTGCCAGCCGACGACAGCGGGAGTTGGGCACAGATACGCAGTATTTT CASRRQRELGTDTQYF
TRBJ2-7 . . TRBV18 TGTGCCAGCTCACCACTGCGGAGGGACAACCCCTACGAGCAGTACTTC CASSPLRRDNPYEQYF
TRBJ2-3 . . TRBV5-1 TGCGCCAGCAGCTACCACCGGGACTCCACAGATACGCAGTATTTT CASSYHRDSTDTQYF
TRBJ1-2 . TRBD1 TRBV4-3 TGCGCCAGCAGCCAAGCCGGGACAGCCGGAAGATTAACTAGAGATGGCTACACCTTC CASSQAGTAGRLTRDGYTF
TRBJ1-6 . TRBD1 TRBV2 TGTGCCAGCAGTTTAAACAGGGGATATAATTCACCCCTCCACTTT CASSLNRGYNSPLHF
TRBJ1-3 . TRBD1 TRBV4-1 TGCGCCAGCAGCCAAAGTCCTCCGGGGACAGGGGGCACCGGAAACACCATATATTTT CASSQSPPGTGGTGNTIYF
TRBJ2-3 . . TRBV2 TGTGCCAGCAGTACCCCGAGCCACTTGCCCACAGATACGCAGTATTTT CASSTPSHLPTDTQYF
TRBJ2-4 . TRBD2 TRBV30 TGTGCCTGGTCGGTTCCGGGACTAGCGGGAGCCGGAGCCAAAAACATTCAGTACTTC CAWSVPGLAGAGAKNIQYF
TRBJ1-5 . TRBD1 TRBV6-5 TGTGCCAGCAGAAAGGGACAGCTTAGCAATCAGCCCCAGCATTTT CASRKGQLSNQPQHF
TRBJ1-1 . . TRBV5-5 TGTGCCAGCAGCTTGGGCCCAGGGGCGAACACTGAAGCTTTCTTT CASSLGPGANTEAFF
TRBJ2-3 . TRBD1 TRBV7-6 TGTGCCAGCAGCTCCACAGGGGGCTACAGCACAGATACGCAGTATTTT CASSSTGGYSTDTQYF
TRBJ2-3 . . TRBV6-4 TGTGCCAGCAGCGGAGAGCGCACAGATACGCAGTATTTT CASSGERTDTQYF
TRBJ1-2 . TRBD1 TRBV19 TGTGCCAGTAGTACCCAAGCCTCCCCAGGGGGCTATGGCTACACCTTC CASSTQASPGGYGYTF
TRBJ2-7 . . TRBV5-4 TGTGCCAGCAGCTTGAGGGCGGGCGAGCAGTACTTC CASSLRAGEQYF
TRBJ1-6 . TRBD1 TRBV6-6 TGTGCCAGCAGTCGAACCGGGACAGGGGGCCGGTCCTATAATTCACCCCTCCACTTT CASSRTGTGGRSYNSPLHF
TRBJ2-1 once . TRBV19 TGTGCCAGTAGTAAGGGCCCTACAGGGTACAATGAGCAGTTCTTC CASSKGPTGYNEQFF
TRBJ1-5 once . TRBV6-6 TGTGCCAGCAGCGTACAGCCCGCCAAGCCCCAGCATTTT CASSVQPAKPQHF
TRBJ2-3 . TRBD1 TRBV3-1/TRBV3-2 TGTGCCAGCAGCCAAGAGGAGATAGGGGGCTTCACAGATACGCAGTATTTT CASSQEEIGGFTDTQYF
TRBJ2-3 . . TRBV24-1 TGTGCCACCAGTGATTCCGGGCCCACAGATACGCAGTATTTT CATSDSGPTDTQYF
TRBJ2-1 . TRBD2 TRBV10-1 TGCGCCAGCAGTGGGGGACTAGCGGGAGGCCGGCAGTTCTTC CASSGGLAGGRQFF
TRBJ1-2 once . TRBV27 TGTGCCAGCAGTTCGAAACAGTCTAACTATGGCTACACCTTC CASSSKQSNYGYTF
TRBJ1-2 . TRBD1 TRBV5-1 TGCGCCAGCACCCGACAGGGATCCTATGGCTACACCTTC CASTRQGSYGYTF
TRBJ2-3 . . TRBV10-3 TGTGCCATCAGATCTAGCACAGATACGCAGTATTTT CAIRSSTDTQYF
TRBJ2-7 . . TRBV15 TGTGCCACCAGCAGAGAGAAGGGACCGACCTACGAGCAGTACTTC CATSREKGPTYEQYF